A selection of T cell receptor beta chains follows, all from one sample in a study of T cells after yellow fever vaccination. TCRdb used MiXCR to reprocess the 5' RACE reads, holding one entry per CDR3 protein. Of about 16,000 distinct CDR3 sequences listed, approximately 4% are singletons. The sample here was PBMCs, either bulk or a sorted T-cell subset (CD4+, CD8+, memory, or dextramer-sorted; not recorded which), taken 15 days after the yellow fever booster vaccination. The source is a man aged 25 to 40 who received the YFV17D yellow fever vaccine. Each CDR3 is given with its conserved first and last residue. A D gene is named only where the DNA matches it firmly. Size is omitted from some rows. Given values are once, few, many or a class for expanded clones.

j_gene | d_gene | len | v_gene | abundance | CDR3nt | CDR3aa
TRBJ2-1 | TRBD2 | 14 | TRBV6-2/TRBV6-3 | many | TGTGCCAGCAGTTCAGAACTAGCGGACAATGAGCAGTTCTTC | CASSSELADNEQFF
TRBJ2-1 | NA | 12 | TRBV28 | many | TGTGCCAGCACCCTAAACTACAATGAGCAGTTCTTC | CASTLNYNEQFF
TRBJ2-3 | NA | 14 | TRBV5-1 | medium-sized | TGCGCCAGCAGTCCCTTTACAAGCACAGATACGCAGTATTTT | CASSPFTSTDTQYF
TRBJ2-3 | TRBD2 | 15 | TRBV20-1 | many | TGCAGTGCCATCGGCGGGGGACGGGCTACAGATACGCAGTATTTT | CSAIGGGRATDTQYF
TRBJ2-7 | NA | 16 | TRBV11-2 | many | TGTGCCAGCAGCGTACCCGAGGAGGGGAATCCATACGAGCAGTACTTC | CASSVPEEGNPYEQYF
TRBJ1-1 | NA | 11 | TRBV6-6 | many | TGTGCCACCTACTGGGGGGCTGAAGCTTTCTTT | CATYWGAEAFF
TRBJ2-3 | NA | 11 | TRBV18 | many | TGTGCCAGCTCACCTATAGATACGCAGTATTTT | CASSPIDTQYF
TRBJ2-3 | NA | 15 | TRBV25-1 | medium-sized | TGTGCCAGCAGTGTAGACCGGTACGGCGCAGATACGCAGTATTTT | CASSVDRYGADTQYF
TRBJ2-2 | NA | 15 | TRBV15 | many | TGTGCCACCAGCAGGGCTAGCGAGAACACCGGGGAGCTGTTTTTT | CATSRASENTGELFF
TRBJ2-1 | NA | 16 | TRBV19 | many | TGTGCCAGTAGTATAGTCGTCACCAGGGTGAACAATGAGCAGTTCTTC | CASSIVVTRVNNEQFF
TRBJ2-1 | NA | 14 | TRBV20-1 | many | TGCAGTGCTAGACGGGGACACCTTTACAATGAGCAGTTCTTC | CSARRGHLYNEQFF
TRBJ1-1 | NA | 15 | TRBV18 | many | TGTGCCAGCTCCATAGAACCGGGAGCCAACACTGAAGCTTTCTTT | CASSIEPGANTEAFF
TRBJ1-4 | TRBD1 | 14 | TRBV5-1 | many | TGCGCCAGCAGCCTGGGACAGGGACGTGAAAAACTGTTTTTT | CASSLGQGREKLFF
TRBJ2-1 | TRBD2 | 15 | TRBV20-1 | many | TGCAGTGCCCTTCTGGGACTAGCGGGACTAAATGAGCAGTTCTTC | CSALLGLAGLNEQFF
TRBJ2-1 | NA | 9 | TRBV7-9 | many | TGTGCCTACTTTGAGGGGCAGTTCTTC | CAYFEGQFF
TRBJ2-7 | NA | 12 | TRBV14 | many | TGTGCCAGCGGGGAATCGGTATACGAGCAGTACTTC | CASGESVYEQYF
TRBJ2-1 | TRBD1 | 15 | TRBV15 | many | TGTGCCACCAGCAGAACAGGGGTTGAGTACAATGAGCAGTTCTTC | CATSRTGVEYNEQFF
TRBJ2-1 | NA | 12 | TRBV29-1 | many | TGCAGCGCGCTGCCCAGCTCCGCTGAGCAGTTCTTC | CSALPSSAEQFF
TRBJ2-3 | NA | 13 | TRBV20-1 | many | TGCAGTGCTAGTGAGGGAATCACAGATACGCAGTATTTT | CSASEGITDTQYF
TRBJ2-4 | TRBD2 | 13 | TRBV2 | many | TGTGCCACAGGGACATCACTTAGCGGGGCGGGGGACTTC | CATGTSLSGAGDF
TRBJ1-6 | NA | 15 | TRBV4-1 | many | TGCGCCAGCAGCCAAGAGAGGCAGTCAAATTCACCCCTCCACTTT | CASSQERQSNSPLHF
TRBJ2-7 | NA | 14 | TRBV7-2 | many | TGTGCCAGCAGCTTAGAACTGCTCTCCTACGAGCAGTACTTC | CASSLELLSYEQYF
TRBJ2-5 | NA | 13 | TRBV2 | many | TGTGCCAGCAGTGGGGTAGCGCAAGAGACCCAGTACTTC | CASSGVAQETQYF
TRBJ1-2 | NA | 12 | TRBV6-5 | NA | TGTGCCAGCAGTGGCAGACCCTATGGCTACACCTTC | CASSGRPYGYTF
TRBJ2-3 | NA | 16 | TRBV7-6 | many | TGTGCCAGCAGACCTCTAAGCGGGCAGGGCACAGATACGCAGTATTTT | CASRPLSGQGTDTQYF
TRBJ2-1 | NA | 17 | TRBV15 | many | TGTGCCATCGACCAGCTTTTCGGCAGGGACTCCTACAATGAGCAGTTCTTC | CAIDQLFGRDSYNEQFF
TRBJ2-2 | TRBD2 | 17 | TRBV6-5 | many | TGTGCCAGCAGTACCCCTCGGGGGAGCGGGGGGACCGGGGAGCTGTTTTTT | CASSTPRGSGGTGELFF
TRBJ2-1 | NA | 12 | TRBV7-6 | many | TGTGCCAGCAGCACGGGGGAAGGAGGGCAGTTCTTC | CASSTGEGGQFF
TRBJ2-1 | NA | 12 | TRBV30 | many | TGTGCCTGGAGCACAGGGTTGGTTGAGCAGTTCTTC | CAWSTGLVEQFF
TRBJ2-5 | TRBD2 | 14 | TRBV12-3/TRBV12-4 | many | TGTGCCAGCAGTCCCCTGGCGGGGGGTATGGACCAGTACTTC | CASSPLAGGMDQYF
TRBJ1-1 | NA | 12 | TRBV5-6 | many | TGTGCCAGCGAAGATTCGAACACTGAAGCTTTCTTT | CASEDSNTEAFF
TRBJ2-4 | NA | 12 | TRBV29-1 | many | TGCAGCGTTGGTCCGGGTGAAAACATTCAGTACTTC | CSVGPGENIQYF
TRBJ2-1 | NA | 13 | TRBV6-2/TRBV6-3 | many | TGTGCCAGCAGTTACCCCCGGGGTGATGAGCAGTTCTTC | CASSYPRGDEQFF
TRBJ2-5 | NA | 14 | TRBV6-2/TRBV6-3 | many | TGTGCCAGCGCCCGGATAGGTTCGGGGGAGACCCAGTACTTC | CASARIGSGETQYF
TRBJ2-7 | TRBD2 | 13 | TRBV10-1 | many | TGCGCCAGCAGTGATACAGCGGGGTACGAGCAGTACTTC | CASSDTAGYEQYF
TRBJ2-7 | NA | 15 | TRBV9 | many | TGTGCCAGCAGCGTAGGGCTAGCGCACTCCTACGAGCAGTACTTC | CASSVGLAHSYEQYF
TRBJ2-7 | NA | 15 | TRBV7-2 | many | TGTGCCAGCAGCTTATCGGGTGCCCCAATCTACGAGCAGTACTTC | CASSLSGAPIYEQYF
TRBJ2-1 | NA | 10 | TRBV7-9 | many | TGTGCCAGCAGCTTAAGGGAGCAGTTCTTC | CASSLREQFF
TRBJ1-2 | TRBD1 | 16 | TRBV5-1 | many | TGCGCCAGCAGCTTGGCCGAGGACAGGGGAAGAGTGGGCTACACCTTC | CASSLAEDRGRVGYTF
TRBJ2-3 | TRBD2 | 15 | TRBV7-8 | many | TGTGCCAGCAGCTTTAGCGGGAGTTTGTTAGATACGCAGTATTTT | CASSFSGSLLDTQYF
TRBJ2-1 | NA | 15 | TRBV12-3/TRBV12-4 | NA | TGTGCCAGCACCACGACTACGTTGTTGGACAATGAGCAGTTCTTC | CASTTTTLLDNEQFF
TRBJ2-5 | NA | 16 | TRBV5-1 | many | TGCGCCAGCAGAGGGGGGAAGGGGGCTCTACAAGAGACCCAGTACTTC | CASRGGKGALQETQYF
TRBJ1-4 | NA | 16 | TRBV2 | many | TGTGCCAGCAGTGAATACCCGACAAAGGCAGGAGAAAAACTGTTTTTT | CASSEYPTKAGEKLFF
TRBJ1-6 | TRBD1 | 15 | TRBV5-1 | many | TGCGCCAGCAGCTTGGTGGGACAGGCGAATTCACCCCTCCACTTT | CASSLVGQANSPLHF
TRBJ1-4 | NA | 13 | TRBV20-1 | many | TGCAGTGCCCCAGGGGAAGTGGATGAAAAACTGTTTTTT | CSAPGEVDEKLFF
TRBJ2-1 | NA | 14 | TRBV11-2 | many | TGTGCCAGCAGTCCCCCCGGGAGAGACAATGAGCAGTTCTTC | CASSPPGRDNEQFF